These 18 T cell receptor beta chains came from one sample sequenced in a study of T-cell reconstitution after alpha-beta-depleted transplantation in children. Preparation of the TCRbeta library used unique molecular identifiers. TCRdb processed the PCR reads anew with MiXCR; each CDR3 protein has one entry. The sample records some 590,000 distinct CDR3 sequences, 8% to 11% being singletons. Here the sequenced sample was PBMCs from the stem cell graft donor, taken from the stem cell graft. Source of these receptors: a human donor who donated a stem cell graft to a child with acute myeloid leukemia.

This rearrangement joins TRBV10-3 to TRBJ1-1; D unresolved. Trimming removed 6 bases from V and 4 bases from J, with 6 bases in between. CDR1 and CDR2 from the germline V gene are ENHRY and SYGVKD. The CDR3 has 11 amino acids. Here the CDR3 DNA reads TGTGCCATCAGGGGTGCCACTGAAGCTTTCTTT. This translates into CAIRGATEAFF.

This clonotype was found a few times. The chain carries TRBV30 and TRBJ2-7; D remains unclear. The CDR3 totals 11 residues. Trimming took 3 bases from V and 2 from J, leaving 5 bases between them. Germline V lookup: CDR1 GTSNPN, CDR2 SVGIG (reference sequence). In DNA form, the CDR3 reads TGTGCCTGGAGAGGAGCCTACGAGCAGTACTTC. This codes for CAWRGAYEQYF.

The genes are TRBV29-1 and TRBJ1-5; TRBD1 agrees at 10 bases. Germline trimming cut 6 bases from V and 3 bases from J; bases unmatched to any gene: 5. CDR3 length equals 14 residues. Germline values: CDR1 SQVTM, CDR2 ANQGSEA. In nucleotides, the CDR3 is TGCAGCGTGAGGACAGGGGGGGACAATCAGCCCCAGCATTTT. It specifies CSVRTGGDNQPQHF.

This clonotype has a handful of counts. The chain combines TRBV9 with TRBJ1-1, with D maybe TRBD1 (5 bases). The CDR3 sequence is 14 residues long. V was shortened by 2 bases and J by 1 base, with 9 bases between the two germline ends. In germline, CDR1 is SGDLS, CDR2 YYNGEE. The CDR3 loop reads CASSVGHSNTEAFF. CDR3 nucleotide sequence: TGTGCCAGCAGCGTGGGGCATTCGAACACTGAAGCTTTCTTT.

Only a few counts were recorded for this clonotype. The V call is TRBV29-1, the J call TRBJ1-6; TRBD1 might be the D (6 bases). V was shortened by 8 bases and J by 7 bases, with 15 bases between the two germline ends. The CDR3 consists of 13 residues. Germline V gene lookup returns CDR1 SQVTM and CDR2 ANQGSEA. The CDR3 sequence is CSTSSGGNSPLHF. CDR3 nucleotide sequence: TGCAGCACCTCCTCGGGGGGCAATTCACCCCTCCACTTT.

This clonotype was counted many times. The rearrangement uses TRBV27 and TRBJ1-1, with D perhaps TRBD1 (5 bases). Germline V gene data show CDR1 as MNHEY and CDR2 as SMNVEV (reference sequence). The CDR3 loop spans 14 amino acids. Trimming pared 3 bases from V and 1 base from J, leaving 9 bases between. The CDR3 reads CASSLAGWNTEAFF. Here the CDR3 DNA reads TGTGCCAGCAGTTTGGCAGGGTGGAACACTGAAGCTTTCTTT.

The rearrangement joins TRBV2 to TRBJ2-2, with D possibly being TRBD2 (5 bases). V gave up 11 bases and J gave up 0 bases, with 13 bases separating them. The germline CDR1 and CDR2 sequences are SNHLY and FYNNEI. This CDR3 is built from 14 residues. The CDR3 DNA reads TGTGCCTCCCAGGAGGTAACGAACACCGGGGAGCTGTTTTTT. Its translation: CASQEVTNTGELFF.

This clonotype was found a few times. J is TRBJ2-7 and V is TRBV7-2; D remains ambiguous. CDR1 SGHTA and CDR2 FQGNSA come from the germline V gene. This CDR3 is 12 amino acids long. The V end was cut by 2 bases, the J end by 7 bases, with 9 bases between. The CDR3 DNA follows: TGTGCCAGCAGCTTACTAACCGGGGAGCAGTACTTC. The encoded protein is CASSLLTGEQYF.

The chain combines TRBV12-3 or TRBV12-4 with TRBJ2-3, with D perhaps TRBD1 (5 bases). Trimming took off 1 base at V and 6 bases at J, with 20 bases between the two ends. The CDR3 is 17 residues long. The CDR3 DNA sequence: TGTGCCAGCAGTTTAGACGGATGGGGCAGGGTATGGGATACGCAGTATTTT. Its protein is CASSLDGWGRVWDTQYF.

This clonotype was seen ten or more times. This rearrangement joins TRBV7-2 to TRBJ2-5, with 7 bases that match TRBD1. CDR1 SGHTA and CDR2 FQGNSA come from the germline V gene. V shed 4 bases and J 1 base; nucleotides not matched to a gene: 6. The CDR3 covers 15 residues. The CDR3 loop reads CASSSLQGPQETQYF. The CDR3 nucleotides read TGTGCCAGCAGCTCTCTACAGGGGCCCCAAGAGACCCAGTACTTC.

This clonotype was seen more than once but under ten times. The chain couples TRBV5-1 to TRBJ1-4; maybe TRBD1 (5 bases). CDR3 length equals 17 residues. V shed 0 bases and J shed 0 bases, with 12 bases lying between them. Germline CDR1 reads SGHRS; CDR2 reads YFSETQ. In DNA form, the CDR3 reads TGCGCCAGCAGCTTGGCGGGGGGTGGCGCAACTAATGAAAAACTGTTTTTT. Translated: CASSLAGGGATNEKLFF.

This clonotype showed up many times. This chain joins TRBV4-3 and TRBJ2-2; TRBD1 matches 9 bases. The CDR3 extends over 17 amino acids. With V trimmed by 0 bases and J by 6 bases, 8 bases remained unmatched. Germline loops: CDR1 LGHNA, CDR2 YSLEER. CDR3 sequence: CASSQDSGTGFPGELFF. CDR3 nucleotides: TGCGCCAGCAGCCAAGATTCCGGGACAGGGTTTCCCGGGGAGCTGTTTTTT.

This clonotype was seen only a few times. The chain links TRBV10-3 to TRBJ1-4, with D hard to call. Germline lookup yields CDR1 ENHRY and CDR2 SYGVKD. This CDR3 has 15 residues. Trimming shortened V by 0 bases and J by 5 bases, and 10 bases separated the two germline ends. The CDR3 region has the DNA TGTGCCATCAGTGAGTCCCACGGGATAAATGAAAAACTGTTTTTT. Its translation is CAISESHGINEKLFF.

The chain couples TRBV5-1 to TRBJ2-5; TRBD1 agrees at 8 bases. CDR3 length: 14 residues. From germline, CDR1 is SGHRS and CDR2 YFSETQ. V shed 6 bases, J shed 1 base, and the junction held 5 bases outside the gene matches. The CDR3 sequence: CASNSGTGQETQYF. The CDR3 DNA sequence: TGCGCCAGCAACTCCGGGACAGGCCAAGAGACCCAGTACTTC.

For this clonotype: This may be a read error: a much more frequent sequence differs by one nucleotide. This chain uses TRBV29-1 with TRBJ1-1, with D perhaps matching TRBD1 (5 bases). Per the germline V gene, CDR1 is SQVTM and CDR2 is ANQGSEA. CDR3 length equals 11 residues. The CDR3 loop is CSGGENTEVFF. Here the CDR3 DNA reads TGCAGTGGGGGGGAGAACACTGAAGTTTTCTTT. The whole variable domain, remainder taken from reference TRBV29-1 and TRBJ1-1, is SAVISQKPSRDICQRGTSLTIQCQVDSQVTMMFWYRQQPGQSLTLIATANQGSEATYESGFVIDKFPISRPNLTFSTLTVSNMSPEDSSIYLCSGGENTEVFFGQGTRLTVV.

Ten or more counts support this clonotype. CDR3 in DNA: TGCAGTGCTAGACCTTGGACAGGCCTGGCCTCCTACGAGCAGTACTTC. Protein sequence: CSARPWTGLASYEQYF. The chain joins TRBV20-1 to TRBJ2-7; TRBD1 matches at 7 bases. The CDR3 extends over 16 amino acids. CDR1 DFQATT and CDR2 SNEGSKA come from the germline V gene (reference sequence). V lost 2 bases and J lost 0; bases outside the gene matches: 10.

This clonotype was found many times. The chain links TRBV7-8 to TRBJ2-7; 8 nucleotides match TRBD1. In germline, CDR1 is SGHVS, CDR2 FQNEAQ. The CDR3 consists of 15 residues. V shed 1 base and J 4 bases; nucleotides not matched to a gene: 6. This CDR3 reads CASSLVPGGTYEQYF. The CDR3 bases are TGTGCCAGCAGCTTAGTACCAGGGGGCACGTACGAGCAGTACTTC.

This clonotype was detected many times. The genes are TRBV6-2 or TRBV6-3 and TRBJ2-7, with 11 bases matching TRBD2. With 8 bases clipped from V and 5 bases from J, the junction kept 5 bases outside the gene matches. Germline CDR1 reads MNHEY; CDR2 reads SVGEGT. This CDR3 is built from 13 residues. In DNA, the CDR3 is TGTGCCAGCGAATTAGCGGGAGGGAACGAGCAGTACTTC. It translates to CASELAGGNEQYF.